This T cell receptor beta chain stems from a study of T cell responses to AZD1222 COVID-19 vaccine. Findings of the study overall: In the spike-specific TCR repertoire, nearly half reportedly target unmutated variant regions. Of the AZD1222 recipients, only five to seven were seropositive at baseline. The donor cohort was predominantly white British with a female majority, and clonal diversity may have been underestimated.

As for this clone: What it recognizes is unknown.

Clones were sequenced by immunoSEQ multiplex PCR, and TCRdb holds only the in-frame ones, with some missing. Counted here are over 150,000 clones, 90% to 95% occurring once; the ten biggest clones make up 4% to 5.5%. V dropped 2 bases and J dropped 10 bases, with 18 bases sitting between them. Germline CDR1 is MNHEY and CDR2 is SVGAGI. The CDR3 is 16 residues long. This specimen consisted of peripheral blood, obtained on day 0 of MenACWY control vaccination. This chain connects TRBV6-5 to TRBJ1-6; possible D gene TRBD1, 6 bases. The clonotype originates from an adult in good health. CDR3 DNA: TGTGCCAGCAGTTACGCGATGGACAGACTGGGATCACCCCTCCACTTT. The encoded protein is CASSYAMDRLGSPLHF.